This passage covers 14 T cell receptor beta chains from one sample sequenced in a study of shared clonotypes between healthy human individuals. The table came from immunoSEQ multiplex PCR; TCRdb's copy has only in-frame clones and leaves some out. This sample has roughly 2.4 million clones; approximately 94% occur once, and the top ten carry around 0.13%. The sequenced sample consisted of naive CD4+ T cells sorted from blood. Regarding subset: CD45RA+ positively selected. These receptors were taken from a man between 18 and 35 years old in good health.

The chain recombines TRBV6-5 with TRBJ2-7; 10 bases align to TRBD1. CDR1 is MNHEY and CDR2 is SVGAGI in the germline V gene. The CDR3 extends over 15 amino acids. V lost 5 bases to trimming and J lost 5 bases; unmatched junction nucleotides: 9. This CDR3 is CASSQLGTGDDEQYF. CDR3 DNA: TGTGCCAGCAGTCAACTCGGGACAGGGGACGACGAGCAGTACTTC.

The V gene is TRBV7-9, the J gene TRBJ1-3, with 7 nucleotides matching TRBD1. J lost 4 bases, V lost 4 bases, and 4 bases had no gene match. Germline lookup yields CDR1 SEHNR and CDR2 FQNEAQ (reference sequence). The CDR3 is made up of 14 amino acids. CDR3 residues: CASSYGTVGNTIYF. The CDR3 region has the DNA TGTGCCAGCAGCTACGGGACAGTCGGAAACACCATATATTTT.

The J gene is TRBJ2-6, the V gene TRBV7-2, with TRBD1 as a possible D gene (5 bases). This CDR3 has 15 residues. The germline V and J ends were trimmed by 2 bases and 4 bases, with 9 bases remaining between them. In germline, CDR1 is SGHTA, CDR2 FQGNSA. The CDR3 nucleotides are TGTGCCAGCAGCTTAAGGGGAAAGGGGGCCAACGTCCTGACTTTC. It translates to CASSLRGKGANVLTF.

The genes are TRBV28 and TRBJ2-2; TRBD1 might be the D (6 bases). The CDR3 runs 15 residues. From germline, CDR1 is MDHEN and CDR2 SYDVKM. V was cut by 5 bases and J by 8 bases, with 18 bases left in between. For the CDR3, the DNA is TGTGCCAGCAGTGCCCTCAGGGGCATAGGGGGGGAGCTGTTTTTT. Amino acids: CASSALRGIGGELFF.

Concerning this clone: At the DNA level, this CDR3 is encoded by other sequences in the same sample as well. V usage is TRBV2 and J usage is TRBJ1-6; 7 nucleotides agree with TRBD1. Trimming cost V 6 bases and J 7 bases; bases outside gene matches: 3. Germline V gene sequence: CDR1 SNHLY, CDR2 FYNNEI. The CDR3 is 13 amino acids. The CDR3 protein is CASRGTENSPLHF. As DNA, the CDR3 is TGTGCCAGCAGAGGGACAGAGAATTCACCCCTCCACTTT.

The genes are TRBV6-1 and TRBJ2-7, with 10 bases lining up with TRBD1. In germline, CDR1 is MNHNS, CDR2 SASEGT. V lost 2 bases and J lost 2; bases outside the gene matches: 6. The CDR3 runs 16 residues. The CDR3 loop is CASSEQYGQGAYEQYF. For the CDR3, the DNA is TGTGCCAGCAGTGAACAATACGGACAGGGGGCCTACGAGCAGTACTTC.

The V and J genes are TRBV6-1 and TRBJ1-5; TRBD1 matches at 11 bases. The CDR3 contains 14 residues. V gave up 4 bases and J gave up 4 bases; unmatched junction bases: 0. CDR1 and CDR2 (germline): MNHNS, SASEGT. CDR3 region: CASSGDRGNQPQHF. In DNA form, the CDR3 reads TGTGCCAGCAGTGGGGACAGGGGGAATCAGCCCCAGCATTTT.

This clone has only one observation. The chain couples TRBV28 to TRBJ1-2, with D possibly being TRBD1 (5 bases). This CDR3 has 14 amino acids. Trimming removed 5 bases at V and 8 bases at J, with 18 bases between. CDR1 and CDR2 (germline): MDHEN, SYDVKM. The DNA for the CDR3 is TGTGCCAGCAGTGATTCGGGACTCCAGAGAGGCTACACCTTC. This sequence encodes CASSDSGLQRGYTF.

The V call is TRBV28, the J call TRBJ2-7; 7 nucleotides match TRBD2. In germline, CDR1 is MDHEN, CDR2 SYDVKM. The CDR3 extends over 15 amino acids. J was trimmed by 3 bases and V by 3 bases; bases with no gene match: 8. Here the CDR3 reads CASSLSGTKSYEQYF. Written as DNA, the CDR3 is TGTGCCAGCAGTTTGTCAGGGACTAAGAGCTACGAGCAGTACTTC. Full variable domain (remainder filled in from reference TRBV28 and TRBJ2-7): DVKVTQSSRYLVKRTGEKVFLECVQDMDHENMFWYRQDPGLGLRLIYFSYDVKMKEKGDIPEGYSVSREKKERFSLILESASTNQTSMYLCASSLSGTKSYEQYFGPGTRLTVT.

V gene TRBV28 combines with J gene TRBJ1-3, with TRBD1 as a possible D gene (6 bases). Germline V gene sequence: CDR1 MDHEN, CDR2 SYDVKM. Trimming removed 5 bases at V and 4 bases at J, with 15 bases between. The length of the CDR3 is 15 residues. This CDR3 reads CASSQQGGGGNTIYF. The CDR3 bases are TGTGCCAGCAGTCAACAGGGTGGGGGAGGAAACACCATATATTTT.

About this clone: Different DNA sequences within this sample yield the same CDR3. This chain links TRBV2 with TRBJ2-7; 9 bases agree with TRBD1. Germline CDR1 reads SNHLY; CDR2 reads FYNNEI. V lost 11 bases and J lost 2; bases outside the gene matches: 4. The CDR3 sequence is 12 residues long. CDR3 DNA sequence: TGTGCCGGTGGGACAGGGACCTACGAGCAGTACTTC. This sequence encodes CAGGTGTYEQYF.

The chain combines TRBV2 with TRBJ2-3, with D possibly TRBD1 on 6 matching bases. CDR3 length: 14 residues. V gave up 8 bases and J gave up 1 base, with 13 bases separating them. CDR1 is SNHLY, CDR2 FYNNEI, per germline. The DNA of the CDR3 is TGTGCCAGCGGACGGACAGAACGCACAGATACGCAGTATTTT. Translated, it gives CASGRTERTDTQYF.

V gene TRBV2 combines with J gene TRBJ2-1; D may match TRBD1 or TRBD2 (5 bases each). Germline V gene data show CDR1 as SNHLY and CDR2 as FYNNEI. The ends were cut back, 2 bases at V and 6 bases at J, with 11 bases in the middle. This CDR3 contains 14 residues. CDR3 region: CASSEQGRVNEQFF. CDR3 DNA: TGTGCCAGCAGTGAACAGGGACGGGTCAATGAGCAGTTCTTC.

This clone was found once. The CDR3 DNA reads as TGTGCCAGCAGCTTGGTTCCCTTCAACAGGGTGTATAATTCACCCCTCCACTTT. Protein product: CASSLVPFNRVYNSPLHF. The rearrangement uses TRBV5-5 and TRBJ1-6; tentatively, D is TRBD1 (6 bases). The CDR3 totals 18 residues. V gave up 0 bases and J gave up 4 bases, with 17 bases separating them. Germline V gene lookup returns CDR1 SGHKS and CDR2 YYEKEE (reference sequence).